Below are 5 T cell receptor beta chains sequenced from a single sample in a study of blood T cell repertoires in COVID-19. Sequencing used immunoSEQ multiplex PCR; TCRdb keeps in-frame clones, though not all of them. The table shows about 85,000 clones, with roughly 87% occurring only once. The sequenced sample consisted of peripheral blood. The receptors were gathered from a man aged 60 to 75 with acute or convalescent COVID-19.

The V gene is TRBV28, the J gene TRBJ1-4; TRBD1 matches at 7 bases. CDR1 and CDR2 (germline): MDHEN, SYDVKM. The V gene end was trimmed by 7 bases and the J gene end by 8 bases; junction bases not matched to a gene: 7. The CDR3 is 13 residues long. The CDR3 DNA sequence: TGTGCCAGCACACGTGCACAGGGGGAAAAACTGTTTTTT. Amino acids: CASTRAQGEKLFF.

This chain links TRBV30 with TRBJ1-2; D gene unclear. V was cut by 5 bases and J by 8 bases, with 9 bases left in between. There are 10 residues in the CDR3. Germline lookup yields CDR1 GTSNPN and CDR2 SVGIG (reference sequence). The DNA of the CDR3 is TGTGCCTGGTTGGAGGGAGGCTACACCTTC. Translation gives CAWLEGGYTF.

This clone appeared a single time. The CDR3 DNA is TGTGCCAGCAGCGTAAGGGGCGAGGTGGACGAAAAACTGTTTTTT. Translating it yields CASSVRGEVDEKLFF. V gene TRBV9 combines with J gene TRBJ1-4; possible D gene TRBD1, 5 bases. This CDR3 is built from 15 residues. CDR1 and CDR2 from the germline V gene are SGDLS and YYNGEE. Trimming pared 1 base from V and 8 bases from J, leaving 15 bases between.

This clone was counted once. This chain joins TRBV7-2 and TRBJ2-7; D possibly corresponds to TRBD2 (6 bases). Between the trimmed V and J ends, which lost 3 bases and 1 base, there was a span of 10 bases. Looked up from germline, CDR1 is SGHTA and CDR2 is FQGNSA. This CDR3 has 14 amino acids. CDR3 DNA sequence: TGTGCCAGCAGCTTCACGGGGACTTCCTACGAGCAGTACTTC. Protein sequence: CASSFTGTSYEQYF.

CDR3 sequence reads: CAWSVAAGEQYF. In nucleotides, the CDR3 is TGTGCCTGGAGTGTAGCCGCGGGGGAGCAGTACTTC. This chain links TRBV30 with TRBJ2-7, with D possibly being TRBD2 (6 bases). The CDR3 contains 12 residues. V was shortened by 0 bases and J by 7 bases, with 10 bases between the two germline ends. The germline V gene encodes CDR1 GTSNPN and CDR2 SVGIG (reference sequence).